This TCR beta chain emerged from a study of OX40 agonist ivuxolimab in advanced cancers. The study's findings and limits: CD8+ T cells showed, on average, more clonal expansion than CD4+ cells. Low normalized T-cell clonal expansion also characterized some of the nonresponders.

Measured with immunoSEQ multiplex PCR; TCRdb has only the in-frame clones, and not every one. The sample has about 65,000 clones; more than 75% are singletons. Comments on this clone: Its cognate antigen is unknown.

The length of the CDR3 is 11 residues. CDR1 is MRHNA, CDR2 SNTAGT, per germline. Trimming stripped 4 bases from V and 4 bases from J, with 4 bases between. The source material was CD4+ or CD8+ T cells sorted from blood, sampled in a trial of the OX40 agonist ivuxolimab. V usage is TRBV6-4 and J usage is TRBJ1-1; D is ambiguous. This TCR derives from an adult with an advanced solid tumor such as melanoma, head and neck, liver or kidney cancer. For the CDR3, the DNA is TGTGCCAGCAGTGGAGGCACTGAAGCTTTCTTT. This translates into CASSGGTEAFF.